Listed here are 2 T cell receptor beta chains from one sample, sequenced in a study of cytomegalovirus exposure and HLA in healthy donors. The PCR employed 60 Vbeta primers together with 13 Jbeta primers. Generated by immunoSEQ multiplex PCR, the TCRdb table keeps only in-frame clones and is missing some. This table has tens of thousands of clones, about 57% appearing once. Sequenced material: PBMCs. These receptors were collected from a human donor in good health.

This chain connects TRBV2 to TRBJ1-5; 10 bases match TRBD1. The germline CDR1 and CDR2 sequences are SNHLY and FYNNEI. This CDR3 has 15 residues. Trimming removed 6 bases from V and 9 bases from J; junction bases left unmatched: 11. CDR3 bases: TGTGCCAGCAGCGCGGGACAGGGGTGGGATGGGCCCCAGCATTTT. The encoded protein is CASSAGQGWDGPQHF.

The chain joins TRBV9 to TRBJ1-1, with D uncertain. The length of the CDR3 is 14 residues. Deletions cut 4 bases from V and 3 bases from J, with 13 bases between. CDR1 SGDLS and CDR2 YYNGEE come from the germline V gene. CDR3 in DNA: TGTGCCAGCAGCTCGGACTTTGGGGACACTGAAGCTTTCTTT. Its translation is CASSSDFGDTEAFF.